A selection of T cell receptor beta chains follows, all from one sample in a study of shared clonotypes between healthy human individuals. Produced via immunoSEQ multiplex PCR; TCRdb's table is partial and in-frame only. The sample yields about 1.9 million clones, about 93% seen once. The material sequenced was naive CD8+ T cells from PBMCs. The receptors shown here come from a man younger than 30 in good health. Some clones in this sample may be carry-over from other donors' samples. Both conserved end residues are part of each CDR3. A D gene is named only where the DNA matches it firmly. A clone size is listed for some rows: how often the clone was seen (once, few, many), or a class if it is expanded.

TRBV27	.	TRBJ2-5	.	TGTGCCAGCAGTTCCACACCACATGGGCAAGAGACCCAGTACTTC	CASSSTPHGQETQYF
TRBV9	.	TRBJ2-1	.	TGTGCCAGCAGCGTAGAGGGGCTTTACAATGAGCAGTTCTTC	CASSVEGLYNEQFF
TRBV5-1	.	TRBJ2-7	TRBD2	TGCGCCAGCAGCGCCGGACTAGCGGCCTACGAGCAGTACTTC	CASSAGLAAYEQYF
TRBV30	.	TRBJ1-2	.	TGTGCCTGGAGTGGGCTGGTTGGCTACACCTTC	CAWSGLVGYTF
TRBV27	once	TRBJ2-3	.	TGTGCCAGCAGTACCCGCACAGATACGCAGTATTTT	CASSTRTDTQYF
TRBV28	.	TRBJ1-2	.	TGTGCCAGCAGTTTAGGTGCCAGGGTTGGCTACACCTTC	CASSLGARVGYTF
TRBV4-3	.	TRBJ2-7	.	TGCGCCAGCAGCCAAGATCTCGCCTCGTACTCCTACGAGCAGTACTTC	CASSQDLASYSYEQYF
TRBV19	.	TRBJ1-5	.	TGTGCCAGTGACAGGCTGCCCCGGCAGGAAAATCAGCCCCAGCATTTT	CASDRLPRQENQPQHF
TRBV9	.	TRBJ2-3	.	TGTGCCAGCAGCAAAAGCCCTAGCACAGATACGCAGTATTTT	CASSKSPSTDTQYF
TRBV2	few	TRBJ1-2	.	TGTGCCAGCTCTCGCTCTCCGCACTATGGCTACACCTTC	CASSRSPHYGYTF
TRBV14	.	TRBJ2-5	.	TGTGCCAGCAGCGGATCAAGGCTCCAAGAGACCCAGTACTTC	CASSGSRLQETQYF
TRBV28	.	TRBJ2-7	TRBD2	TGTGCCAGCAGGCTAGCGGGAGAGACCTACGAGCAGTACTTC	CASRLAGETYEQYF
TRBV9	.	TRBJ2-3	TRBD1	TGTGCCAGCAGCTCGAGAGTTAGGGACAGCAGCACAGATACGCAGTATTTT	CASSSRVRDSSTDTQYF
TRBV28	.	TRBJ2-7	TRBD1	TGTGCCAGCAGTTCTTGGACAGGGGCCTACGAGCAGTACTTC	CASSSWTGAYEQYF